The 19 T cell receptor beta chains below come from one sample, sequenced in a study of blood T cell repertoires in COVID-19. The repertoire was sequenced with immunoSEQ multiplex PCR; TCRdb's copy has only in-frame clones and lacks some. The sample lists some 170,000 clones; roughly 80% were seen once. Sequenced material: peripheral blood. The receptors come from a woman in her 70s with acute or convalescent COVID-19.

The V call is TRBV6-5, the J call TRBJ1-1; weak D call: TRBD1 (6 bases). V lost 2 bases, J lost 3 bases, and 13 bases lay in between. Germline loops: CDR1 MNHEY, CDR2 SVGAGI. The CDR3 extends over 15 amino acids. The CDR3 coding sequence is TGTGCCAGCAGTTACGGTGACAGGCGGGACACTGAAGCTTTCTTT. It codes for CASSYGDRRDTEAFF.

This clone was detected a few times. V and J are TRBV6-1 and TRBJ1-6; D is unclear. This CDR3 has 14 amino acids. Germline assignment: CDR1 MNHNS and CDR2 SASEGT. The V gene lost 0 bases and the J gene lost 9 bases, with 9 bases spanning the gap. In DNA, the CDR3 is TGTGCCAGCAGTGAAGCGGCGGCTAGTTCACCCCTCCACTTT. It is translated as CASSEAAASSPLHF.

The V call is TRBV5-8, the J call TRBJ1-5, with no clear D. The CDR3 runs to 16 residues. V was pared by 2 bases and J by 0 bases, with 12 bases between. Per germline, CDR1 SGHTS and CDR2 YDEGEE. CDR3 coding DNA: TGTGCCAGCAGCTTAGAACAGTTTATTAGCAATCAGCCCCAGCATTTT. Translated: CASSLEQFISNQPQHF. Supplemented by reference TRBV5-8 and TRBJ1-5, the full variable domain reads EAGVTQSPTHLIKTRGQQATLRCSPISGHTSVYWYQQALGLGLQFLLWYDEGEERNRGNFPPRFSGRQFPNYSSELNVNALELEDSALYLCASSLEQFISNQPQHFGDGTRLSIL.

The chain recombines TRBV9 with TRBJ2-1; TRBD2 matches 11 bases. CDR1 is SGDLS, CDR2 YYNGEE, per germline. Unmatched junction bases numbered 10, after V lost 4 bases and J lost 4 bases. The CDR3 runs 17 residues. The CDR3 coding sequence is TGTGCCAGCAGCAAGGGACTAACTAGCGGGAGATACAATGAGCAGTTCTTC. Protein sequence: CASSKGLTSGRYNEQFF.

The gene calls are TRBV11-2 and TRBJ2-2; D is possibly TRBD2 (6 bases). The V gene's germline CDR1 is SGHAT and CDR2 FQNNGV. The V end lost 3 bases, the J end lost 0 bases, and 14 bases lay between the germline ends. The CDR3 contains 17 residues. The CDR3 region has the DNA TGTGCCAGCAGCTTTAGGAGGGACGGGCCGAACACCGGGGAGCTGTTTTTT. Amino acids: CASSFRRDGPNTGELFF.

This clone was found a few times. This chain links TRBV11-3 with TRBJ2-1; possibly TRBD2 for D (7 bases). The germline V gene encodes CDR1 SGHNT and CDR2 YENEEA. CDR3 length equals 15 residues. V shed 1 base and J shed 10 bases, with 17 bases lying between them. CDR3 coding DNA: TGTGCCAGCAGCTTAGGGGGGCTAGCGGAAGAAGAGCAGTTCTTC. Translation: CASSLGGLAEEEQFF.

The J gene is TRBJ1-1, the V gene TRBV4-2, with 7 bases that match TRBD1. This CDR3 is built from 17 residues. The junction had 9 bases not matched to a gene; V was cut back by 2 bases and J by 0 bases. CDR1 LGHNA and CDR2 YNFKEQ come from the germline V gene. CDR3 sequence (DNA): TGTGCCAGCAGCCAACAATCGACAGGGCCAATGAACACTGAAGCTTTCTTT. This sequence encodes CASSQQSTGPMNTEAFF.

This clone was counted between two and nine times. The chain carries TRBV19 and TRBJ1-2, with 9 bases aligning to TRBD1. V shed 8 bases, J shed 2 bases, and the junction held 9 bases outside the gene matches. Germline-derived CDR1 and CDR2 are LNHDA and SQIVND (reference sequence). The CDR3 is made up of 15 amino acids. CDR3 amino acids: CASQPGTGRNYGYTF. CDR3 DNA: TGTGCCAGTCAACCCGGGACAGGGAGAAACTATGGCTACACCTTC.

The chain combines TRBV11-1 with TRBJ2-7; D possibly corresponds to TRBD1 (6 bases). The germline V and J ends were trimmed by 5 bases and 0 bases, with 17 bases remaining between them. The CDR3 spans 16 residues. From germline, CDR1 is SGHAT and CDR2 FQDESV (reference sequence). Here the CDR3 DNA reads TGTGCCAGCAGCCTCGGTCGACAGGTTTACTCCTACGAGCAGTACTTC. Its translation: CASSLGRQVYSYEQYF. Full variable domain (remainder filled in from reference TRBV11-1 and TRBJ2-7): EAEVAQSPRYKITEKSQAVAFWCDPISGHATLYWYRQILGQGPELLVQFQDESVVDDSQLPKDRFSAERLKGVDSTLKIQPAELGDSAMYLCASSLGRQVYSYEQYFGPGTRLTVT.

The DNA of the CDR3 is TGTGCCTGGAGCCCGGGACAGCTCTATGGCTACACCTTC. Protein product: CAWSPGQLYGYTF. The chain links TRBV30 to TRBJ1-2, with 7 bases aligning to TRBD1. This CDR3 comprises 13 residues. Germline-derived CDR1 and CDR2 are GTSNPN and SVGIG (reference sequence). V lost 3 bases to trimming and J lost 4 bases; unmatched junction nucleotides: 5.

This chain uses TRBV7-9 with TRBJ2-5; the D gene is possibly TRBD2 (6 bases). In germline, CDR1 is SEHNR, CDR2 FQNEAQ (reference sequence). Deletions cut 5 bases from V and 4 bases from J, with 8 bases between. The CDR3 has 12 amino acids. CDR3 loop: CASSLSGETQYF. CDR3 bases: TGTGCCAGCAGCCTTAGCGGAGAGACCCAGTACTTC.

This chain links TRBV27 with TRBJ1-2, with a tentative D call TRBD1 (6 bases). Deletions cut 5 bases from V and 2 bases from J, with 18 bases between. The V gene's germline CDR1 is MNHEY and CDR2 SMNVEV (reference sequence). The CDR3 spans 16 residues. CDR3 residues: CASSILGTKGNYGYTF. The CDR3 bases are TGTGCCAGCAGTATCTTGGGGACAAAGGGGAACTATGGCTACACCTTC.

The chain links TRBV6-5 to TRBJ1-1; the D is unclear. This CDR3 has 14 residues. The V gene's germline CDR1 is MNHEY and CDR2 SVGAGI. Deletions cut 4 bases from V and 1 base from J, with 10 bases between. The CDR3 nucleotides read TGTGCCAGCAGTTTCTCGGCAGGGAACACTGAAGCTTTCTTT. Its translation is CASSFSAGNTEAFF.

This clone is a singleton in its sample. V is TRBV19 and J is TRBJ1-5; TRBD1 agrees at 7 bases. Germline V gene lookup returns CDR1 LNHDA and CDR2 SQIVND (reference sequence). V dropped 10 bases and J dropped 0; count of bases not matched to a gene: 12. The CDR3 totals 16 residues. CDR3 protein: CATRTGGANSNQPQHF. The CDR3, as DNA: TGTGCCACCCGGACAGGCGGGGCAAATAGCAATCAGCCCCAGCATTTT.

Only one count was recorded for this clone. This rearrangement joins TRBV5-1 to TRBJ2-1; D perhaps matches TRBD2 (5 bases). There are 15 residues in the CDR3. V was pared by 4 bases and J by 0 bases, with 11 bases between. Germline CDR1 reads SGHRS; CDR2 reads YFSETQ. For the CDR3, the DNA is TGCGCCAGCAGCCCGGACGGGGACTCCTACAATGAGCAGTTCTTC. Amino acids: CASSPDGDSYNEQFF.

This clone was recorded once. The chain joins TRBV10-2 to TRBJ1-1; TRBD1 aligns across 9 bases. The CDR3 is made up of 15 amino acids. The V gene end was trimmed by 7 bases and the J gene end by 6 bases; junction bases not matched to a gene: 12. CDR1 is WSHSY and CDR2 is SAAADI in the germline V gene. CDR3 region: CASTSWEGQGPEAFF. The CDR3, as DNA: TGCGCCAGCACCTCATGGGAGGGACAGGGACCTGAAGCTTTCTTT.

The V and J genes are TRBV7-9 and TRBJ1-6, with D unresolved. The germline V gene encodes CDR1 SEHNR and CDR2 FQNEAQ (reference sequence). V was pared by 4 bases and J by 0 bases, with 13 bases between. CDR3 length equals 17 residues. The CDR3 DNA reads as TGTGCCAGCAGCTCTCCGGGAGGAAGCTCCTATAATTCACCCCTCCACTTT. It codes for CASSSPGGSSYNSPLHF.

This clone was observed a single time. The chain recombines TRBV14 with TRBJ1-3; D is unresolved. Looked up from germline, CDR1 is SGHDN and CDR2 is FVKESK. V was clipped by 0 bases and J by 0 bases, with 6 bases between them. This CDR3 spans 15 amino acids. The CDR3 region is CASSQELSSGNTIYF. CDR3 nucleotides: TGTGCCAGCAGCCAAGAGCTGAGCTCTGGAAACACCATATATTTT.

CDR3 in amino acids: CASSNPKRSNYGYTF. Written as DNA, the CDR3 is TGTGCCAGCAGTAATCCGAAGAGATCGAACTATGGCTACACCTTC. This chain joins TRBV3-1 (or the pseudogene TRBV3-2) and TRBJ1-2; D gene uncertain. Germline values: CDR1 LGHDT, CDR2 YNNKEL (reference sequence). Trimming removed 6 bases from V and 2 bases from J, with 16 bases in between. The CDR3 is made up of 15 amino acids.